This T cell receptor beta chain was identified in a study of patients and donors after allogeneic stem cell transplantation. This clonotype occurred many times. This CDR3 region has 12 residues. Trimming cost V 4 bases and J 9 bases, with 11 bases left between them. Germline CDR1 and CDR2: SGHRS and YFSETQ. TCRdb recomputed calls from the RT-PCR reads with MiXCR, one row per CDR3 protein. The sample consists of roughly 230,000 distinct CDR3 sequences, 12% to 15% of them appearing once. Specimen: blood, either unsorted or a sorted T cell fraction (not recorded which). The receptor was isolated from a human donor who was either an allogeneic HSCT recipient or a stem cell or donor lymphocyte infusion donor (not recorded which). It is not recorded whose cells these are; they may come from a transplant donor. The chain is built from TRBV5-1 and TRBJ2-1; maybe TRBD1 (5 bases). The CDR3 region is CASSMTDREQFF. CDR3 nucleotides: TGCGCCAGCAGCATGACAGACCGTGAGCAGTTCTTC.